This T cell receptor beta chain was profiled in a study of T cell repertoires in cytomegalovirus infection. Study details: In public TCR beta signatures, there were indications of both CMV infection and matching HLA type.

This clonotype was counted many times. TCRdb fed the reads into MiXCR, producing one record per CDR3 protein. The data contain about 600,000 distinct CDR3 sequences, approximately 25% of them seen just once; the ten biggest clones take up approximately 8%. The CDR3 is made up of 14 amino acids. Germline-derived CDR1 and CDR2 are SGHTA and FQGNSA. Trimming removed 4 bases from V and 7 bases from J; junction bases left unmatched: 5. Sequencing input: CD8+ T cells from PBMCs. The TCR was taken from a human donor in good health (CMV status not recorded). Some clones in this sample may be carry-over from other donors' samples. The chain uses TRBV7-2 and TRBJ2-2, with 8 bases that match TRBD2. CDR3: CASSSGGPGGELFF. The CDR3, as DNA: TGTGCCAGCAGCTCGGGGGGGCCGGGCGGGGAGCTGTTTTTT.